One and the same sample provided the 30 T cell receptor beta chains below, sequenced in a study of T cells in Graves' hyperthyroidism and ophthalmopathy. Researchers took RNA transcripts and amplified the TCR beta CDR3 regions from them. The HTBI primer set was used in a first-round RT-PCR of the TCR CDR3. TCRdb reanalysed the multiplex PCR reads using MiXCR and keeps one entry per CDR3 protein. This table holds approximately 600,000 distinct CDR3 sequences, about 17% found once. Sequencing was done on a sample of blood. The receptors here all came from a woman in her twenties or thirties with Graves' hyperthyroidism.

V and J are TRBV6-5 and TRBJ2-7; 9 nucleotides line up with TRBD1. The length of the CDR3 is 15 residues. Germline V lookup: CDR1 MNHEY, CDR2 SVGAGI. Trimming removed 6 bases from V and 4 bases from J; junction bases left unmatched: 10. The CDR3 protein is CASSPGQGTLYEQYF. The CDR3 DNA reads TGTGCCAGCAGCCCGGGACAGGGAACTTTGTACGAGCAGTACTTC.

The chain has TRBV12-3 or TRBV12-4 and TRBJ2-2; no clear D. The V and J ends lost 3 bases and 2 bases respectively, with 13 bases between them. The CDR3 is 16 amino acids. The CDR3 DNA follows: TGTGCCAGCAGTTTCTTTTTGGCGGAAAACACCGGGGAGCTGTTTTTT. Its protein is CASSFFLAENTGELFF.

In its sample, this clonotype was seen many times. This chain joins TRBV20-1 and TRBJ2-5; possible D gene TRBD1, 5 bases. The CDR3 has 16 amino acids. The V end was cut by 0 bases, the J end by 4 bases, with 18 bases between. Germline V CDR1 and CDR2: DFQATT, SNEGSKA (reference sequence). CDR3 residues: CSARDRNRLSRETQYF. The CDR3 DNA reads as TGCAGTGCTAGAGATCGAAACAGGCTATCCCGAGAGACCCAGTACTTC.

J is TRBJ2-7 and V is TRBV7-3; tentatively, D is TRBD2 (6 bases). CDR3 length equals 14 residues. Germline V lookup: CDR1 SGHTA, CDR2 FQGTGA. Trimming removed 1 base at V and 6 bases at J, with 13 bases between. CDR3 sequence reads: CASSLIGGTGEQYF. CDR3 bases: TGTGCCAGCAGCTTAATTGGCGGGACCGGCGAGCAGTACTTC.

This clonotype came up a few times. The J gene is TRBJ2-2, the V gene TRBV6-2 or TRBV6-3, with TRBD2 matching over 11 bases. V lost 6 bases and J lost 7; bases outside the gene matches: 4. Germline loops: CDR1 MNHEY, CDR2 SVGEGT. This CDR3 has 14 residues. For the CDR3, the DNA is TGTGCCAGCAGGCTAGCGGGAGGAGGCGGGGAGCTGTTTTTT. This codes for CASRLAGGGGELFF.

The chain combines TRBV29-1 with TRBJ2-1, with 10 bases lining up with TRBD2. The CDR3 sequence is 13 residues long. With V trimmed by 6 bases and J by 8 bases, 7 bases remained unmatched. From germline, CDR1 is SQVTM and CDR2 ANQGSEA. CDR3 amino acids: CSVSQREGDEQFF. As DNA, the CDR3 is TGCAGCGTATCCCAGCGGGAGGGCGATGAGCAGTTCTTC.

The chain employs TRBV27 and TRBJ1-5; 11 bases fit TRBD1. The junction had 4 bases not matched to a gene; V was cut back by 6 bases and J by 9 bases. CDR1 and CDR2 from the germline V gene are MNHEY and SMNVEV (reference sequence). The CDR3 consists of 13 residues. The CDR3 coding sequence is TGTGCCAGCAGCCGGGACAGGGGGGCGCCCCAGCATTTT. Protein sequence: CASSRDRGAPQHF.

This chain's CDR3 is CASSPTSGQGTDTQYF. The CDR3 DNA reads as TGTGCCAGCAGTCCGACTAGCGGGCAGGGTACAGATACGCAGTATTTT. This chain links TRBV28 with TRBJ2-3; 10 nucleotides line up with TRBD2. J gave up 3 bases and V 5 bases, and 8 bases lay outside the gene matches. The CDR3 is 16 residues long. CDR1 and CDR2 from the germline V gene are MDHEN and SYDVKM.

This clonotype was detected ten times or more. The chain couples TRBV6-2 or TRBV6-3 to TRBJ2-1; the match to TRBD2 covers 8 bases. Germline V gene lookup returns CDR1 MNHEY and CDR2 SVGEGT. Trimming cost V 2 bases and J 3 bases; bases outside gene matches: 6. CDR3 size: 16 residues. The CDR3 coding sequence is TGTGCCAGCAGTTACACCCCGGGACTAGGCTACAATGAGCAGTTCTTC. This gives the protein CASSYTPGLGYNEQFF.

The rearrangement links TRBV7-2 to TRBJ2-3; TRBD1 matches 7 bases. The trim removed 6 bases at V and 4 bases at J, leaving 10 bases unmatched. Germline V lookup: CDR1 SGHTA, CDR2 FQGNSA. The CDR3 length is 15 residues. CDR3 amino acids: CASRLPTGAADTQYF. The CDR3 DNA is TGTGCCAGCAGACTTCCTACAGGGGCTGCAGATACGCAGTATTTT.

This clonotype was seen only a few times. This is likely a read error, given that the CDR3 carries no conserved phenylalanine or tryptophan at its end. This chain links TRBV12-3 or TRBV12-4 with TRBJ2-5, with D hard to call. This CDR3 is built from 12 residues. The V and J ends lost 1 base and 4 bases respectively, with 4 bases between them. CDR3 loop: CASSLDRETQYS. CDR3 in DNA: TGTGCCAGCAGTTTAGATCGAGAGACCCAGTACTCC.

This clonotype was counted only a few times. The rearrangement uses TRBV10-3 and TRBJ1-1, with 8 bases fitting TRBD1. The CDR3 runs 14 residues. Germline V gene lookup returns CDR1 ENHRY and CDR2 SYGVKD. Trimming removed 6 bases from V and 0 bases from J; junction bases left unmatched: 3. The CDR3 region is CAIRPGGLNTEAFF. Written as DNA, the CDR3 is TGTGCCATCAGACCAGGGGGCTTGAACACTGAAGCTTTCTTT.

This clonotype was found a few times. The V and J genes are TRBV29-1 and TRBJ1-1, with D perhaps TRBD1 (6 bases). CDR3 size: 14 residues. The germline V gene encodes CDR1 SQVTM and CDR2 ANQGSEA. V was cut by 7 bases and J by 0 bases, with 15 bases left in between. The CDR3 DNA follows: TGCAGCGGTGGCCAGGGGATCATGAACACTGAAGCTTTCTTT. Protein product: CSGGQGIMNTEAFF.

This chain uses TRBV20-1 with TRBJ2-1, with 14 positions matching TRBD2. With V trimmed by 1 base and J by 5 bases, 7 bases remained unmatched. In germline, CDR1 is DFQATT, CDR2 SNEGSKA (reference sequence). The CDR3 extends over 17 amino acids. CDR3 in amino acids: CSARAGLAGELNNEQFF. CDR3 DNA: TGCAGTGCTAGAGCGGGACTAGCGGGAGAGTTGAACAATGAGCAGTTCTTC.

The chain uses TRBV29-1 and TRBJ2-1, with D possibly matching TRBD1 (6 bases). Germline V gene sequence: CDR1 SQVTM, CDR2 ANQGSEA. The V end lost 3 bases, the J end lost 12 bases, and 12 bases lay between the germline ends. The CDR3 length is 11 residues. The CDR3 sequence: CSVDDRWRQFF. Written as DNA, the CDR3 is TGCAGCGTTGATGACAGGTGGAGGCAGTTCTTC.

This clonotype was picked up a small number of times. One end of the junction fails to match germline, which may point to a read error. The chain is built from TRBV30 and TRBJ1-2, with 8 bases fitting TRBD1. The CDR3 is made up of 12 amino acids. Germline lookup yields CDR1 GTSNPN and CDR2 SVGIG (reference sequence). This chain's CDR3 is CAWSGQGYGHTF. The CDR3 nucleotides read TGTGCCTGGTCCGGACAGGGCTATGGCCACACCTTC.

The chain combines TRBV5-5 with TRBJ2-7, with D perhaps being TRBD1 or TRBD2 (6 bases each). Trimming removed 4 bases from V and 2 bases from J, with 13 bases in between. The CDR3 totals 14 residues. Germline CDR1 SGHKS, CDR2 YYEKEE (reference sequence). CDR3 nucleotide sequence: TGTGCCAGCAGCCCGGGGGACACCCCCTACGAGCAGTACTTC. It specifies CASSPGDTPYEQYF. The whole variable domain, remainder taken from reference TRBV5-5 and TRBJ2-7, is DAGVTQSPTHLIKTRGQQVTLRCSPISGHKSVSWYQQVLGQGPQFIFQYYEKEERGRGNFPDRFSARQFPNYSSELNVNALLLGDSALYLCASSPGDTPYEQYFGPGTRLTVT.

In this sample, this clonotype turned up once. This CDR3 fails to terminate in the conserved phenylalanine or tryptophan, so it likely reflects a read error. Here the CDR3 reads CATSDFDWHMNRAYEQYS. CDR3 nucleotide sequence: TGTGCCACCAGTGATTTCGACTGGCACATGAACCGCGCCTACGAGCAGTACTCC. The chain joins TRBV24-1 to TRBJ2-7; D not resolved. Trimming took off 1 base at V and 2 bases at J, with 20 bases between the two ends. The CDR3 is 18 amino acids. In germline, CDR1 is KGHDR, CDR2 SFDVKD.

The chain recombines TRBV5-6 with TRBJ1-5; TRBD1 matches at 7 bases. CDR1 is SGHDT and CDR2 is YYEEEE in the germline V gene. This CDR3 is 17 amino acids long. V shed 4 bases, J shed 0 bases, and the junction held 10 bases outside the gene matches. The CDR3 sequence: CASSADRSYSSNQPQHF. The CDR3 nucleotides read TGTGCCAGCAGCGCGGACAGGTCTTATTCTAGCAATCAGCCCCAGCATTTT.

At least ten counts were recorded for this clonotype. V and J are TRBV11-2 and TRBJ2-3; 9 nucleotides line up with TRBD1. The germline CDR1 and CDR2 sequences are SGHAT and FQNNGV. This CDR3 contains 15 residues. The V and J ends lost 5 bases and 5 bases, in that order; junction bases with no gene match: 8. The CDR3 bases are TGTGCCAGCAGCCTACAGGGGGCTGGTGGAGATACGCAGTATTTT. Its protein is CASSLQGAGGDTQYF.

The sample holds a few counts of this clonotype. V usage is TRBV7-2 and J usage is TRBJ2-7, with TRBD1 matching 8 bases. Germline CDR1 and CDR2: SGHTA and FQGNSA. V was clipped by 1 base and J by 5 bases; unmatched bases: 16. This CDR3 has 18 residues. CDR3 DNA sequence: TGTGCCAGCAGCTTAGGAGCGACCTCTACAGGGGGGATACACGAGCAGTACTTC. This codes for CASSLGATSTGGIHEQYF.

This clonotype was detected many times. The chain couples TRBV6-2 or TRBV6-3 to TRBJ1-1; D may be TRBD1 (5 bases). CDR3 size: 15 residues. Trimming took 7 bases from V and 1 from J, leaving 16 bases between them. Germline CDR1 and CDR2: MNHEY and SVGEGT. The CDR3 DNA follows: TGTGCCAGCACCCGCGGGGGAATGGAGAACACTGAAGCTTTCTTT. Translation: CASTRGGMENTEAFF.

This clonotype was seen at least ten times. The V gene is TRBV20-1, the J gene TRBJ1-1, with 11 bases identical to TRBD1. V gave up 5 bases and J gave up 1 base; unmatched junction bases: 9. CDR1 is DFQATT, CDR2 SNEGSKA, per germline (reference sequence). CDR3 length equals 16 residues. The CDR3 reads CSAPGQGARSNTEAFF. In DNA, the CDR3 is TGCAGTGCTCCTGGACAGGGGGCCCGGTCGAACACTGAAGCTTTCTTT.

This clonotype was seen many times. The rearrangement joins TRBV27 to TRBJ1-2, with no clear D. The CDR3 is made up of 13 amino acids. V was pared by 8 bases and J by 4 bases, with 14 bases between. Germline CDR1 is MNHEY and CDR2 is SMNVEV (reference sequence). As DNA, the CDR3 is TGTGCCAGCCGCGCTGACGGACCCTATGGCTACACCTTC. Translation gives CASRADGPYGYTF.

Of note for this clonotype: A much more abundant neighbour one base away suggests this may be a read error. The rearrangement joins TRBV4-1 to TRBJ1-3; no clear D. This CDR3 comprises 16 residues. CDR1 MGHRA and CDR2 YSYEKL come from the germline V gene. The DNA for the CDR3 is TGCGCCAGCAGCCAAGATGACTACCTCTCTGGAGACACCATATATTTT. This translates into CASSQDDYLSGDTIYF.

About this clonotype: Given a much more abundant clone one base away, this may be a read error. The chain has TRBV20-1 and TRBJ2-7; 7 bases fit TRBD1. CDR1 is DFQATT and CDR2 is SNEGSKA in the germline V gene (reference sequence). The CDR3 is 13 amino acids. This chain's CDR3 is CSAWDSEPYAQYF. The DNA of the CDR3 is TGCAGTGCGTGGGACAGTGAGCCCTACGCGCAGTACTTC.

This clonotype was counted many times. The CDR3 nucleotides read TGTGCCAGCAGCTTACCTATCAAACGTATTCCGGGAAGAGATGAGCAGTTCTTC. This gives the protein CASSLPIKRIPGRDEQFF. V and J are TRBV11-2 and TRBJ2-1, with TRBD2 as a possible D gene (5 bases). CDR1 and CDR2 (germline): SGHAT, FQNNGV. Trimming pared 2 bases from V and 8 bases from J, leaving 25 bases between. The CDR3 totals 18 residues.

This clonotype was seen a few times. The V and J genes are TRBV30 and TRBJ2-3; 8 nucleotides agree with TRBD2. CDR3 length: 16 amino acids. Losses at the gene ends were 0 bases for V and 5 bases for J; bases not matched to a gene: 10. Germline loops: CDR1 GTSNPN, CDR2 SVGIG (reference sequence). The CDR3 DNA follows: TGTGCCTGGAGTGTATGGGGTAGCGGGGCCGGAGATACGCAGTATTTT. Residues: CAWSVWGSGAGDTQYF.

The rearrangement uses TRBV19 and TRBJ2-1; D is undetermined. Germline V lookup: CDR1 LNHDA, CDR2 SQIVND (reference sequence). Trimming shortened V by 1 base and J by 9 bases, and 16 bases separated the two germline ends. There are 15 residues in the CDR3. The DNA of the CDR3 is TGTGCCAGTAGTATAGTTCTAGAAATTTTGGCTGAGCAGTTCTTC. Amino acid sequence: CASSIVLEILAEQFF.

This chain joins TRBV28 and TRBJ1-6; 8 positions match TRBD1. Germline values: CDR1 MDHEN, CDR2 SYDVKM. The ends lost 6 bases at V and 2 bases at J; junction bases unmatched: 6. This CDR3 has 16 residues. The CDR3 reads CASSRDRGAYNSPLHF. The CDR3 region has the DNA TGTGCCAGCAGCCGTGACAGGGGCGCCTATAATTCACCCCTCCACTTT.